This T cell receptor beta chain emerged from a study of T-cell reconstitution after alpha-beta-depleted transplantation in children. Overall study results and limits: Approximately two months post-transplant, alpha-beta T cells reportedly originated from several hundred expanded graft clones.

The TCRbeta library was prepared with unique molecular identifiers. TCRdb reprocessed the PCR reads with MiXCR, giving one entry per CDR3 protein. The top ten hold 25% to 30% of the sample, which has approximately 80,000 distinct CDR3 sequences, roughly 13% seen once. CDR3 length: 19 residues. Germline trimming cut 2 bases from V and 3 bases from J; bases unmatched to any gene: 20. CDR1 and CDR2 (germline): SGHRS, YFSETQ. The sample holds a few counts of this clonotype. What it binds is not known. This rearrangement joins TRBV5-1 to TRBJ2-7, with 7 bases that match TRBD1. This clonotype was obtained from a male patient aged 2 to 10 who had a stem cell transplant for acute lymphoblastic leukemia, so the T cells may come from the graft donor. This specimen was PBMCs, mostly from graft donor cells, taken 180 days after TCRalphabeta/CD19-depleted stem cell transplant. CDR3: CASSFSKTTGVPPSYEQYF. In DNA form, the CDR3 reads TGCGCCAGCAGCTTTTCCAAAACCACAGGGGTTCCTCCAAGCTACGAGCAGTACTTC.